The source of this T cell receptor beta chain is a study of metastatic and nonmetastatic thyroid tumors. This CDR3 is 15 amino acids long. CDR1 and CDR2 (germline): DFQATT, SNEGSKA (reference sequence). TCRdb redid the clone calls on the PCR reads using MiXCR. Counted here are 25,000 to 35,000 clones, 15% to 20% occurring once; the ten biggest clones make up approximately 4.6%. No patient had received any treatment before thyroid surgery. This clone came up once. The conserved final phenylalanine or tryptophan is absent from the CDR3, which likely points to a read error. Sequencing input: blood. The receptor's source is a female donor with papillary thyroid cancer or a benign thyroid nodule (not recorded which). Some clones in this sample may be carry-over from other donors' samples. V and J are TRBV20-1 and TRBJ2-2; tentatively, D is TRBD1 (6 bases). In DNA form, the CDR3 reads TGCAGTGCTAGATGGGGGACAACGAACACCGGTGAGCTGTTTCTT. Residues: CSARWGTTNTGELFL.